The clone carrying this T cell receptor beta chain was seen once. The antigen is unknown. The sample belongs to a study of CD8+CD57+ T cells in acquired aplastic anemia. The overall study: When averaged, DNA from sorted CD4+ and CD8+ cells came to 2.5 to 3.5 ug. Points from the study as a whole: With respect to CD8+ Simpson's diversity, patients and controls did not differ significantly. Between patients and controls, 25 to 30 CD8+ CDR3 sequences were found in common.

The CDR3 has 16 amino acids. V lost 3 bases and J lost 1, with 13 bases in between. Germline-derived CDR1 and CDR2 are LNHNV and YYDKDF (reference sequence). Only patients with CD8+CD57+ cell expansion on flow cytometry were chosen for sequencing. Profiling that covered TCR beta VDJ and CDR3 relied on genomic DNA as its template. One entry per CDR3 protein, called by TCRdb with MiXCR from the reads. The repertoire holds 150,000 to 200,000 distinct CDR3 sequences, with around half as singletons. This sequence joins TRBV15 and TRBJ2-1; D possibly corresponds to TRBD2 (6 bases). The sample consisted of sorted CD4+, CD8+, or CD8+CD57+ T cells (not recorded which) from PBMCs. The TCR originated in a human donor with aplastic anemia. CDR3 sequence (DNA): TGTGCCACCAGCAGGCCCTTGGGGGGTTCCTACAATGAGCAGTTCTTC. As protein: CATSRPLGGSYNEQFF.